The 27 T cell receptor beta chains presented below share a single source sample, sequenced in a study of cytotoxic CD8 clonotypes in ibrutinib-treated CLL. TCRdb keeps only in-frame clones here, not all; method: immunoSEQ multiplex PCR. The repertoire has about 25,000 clones, 60% to 80% of them found once; the top ten carry just over 50%. The starting material was PBMCs, obtained at disease progression, from a patient treated with ibrutinib. The receptors come from a human donor with chronic lymphocytic leukemia.

The rearrangement joins TRBV10-3 to TRBJ2-3, with 13 bases that match TRBD2. CDR1 is ENHRY and CDR2 is SYGVKD in the germline V gene. J gave up 2 bases and V 4 bases, and 6 bases lay outside the gene matches. This CDR3 contains 17 residues. As DNA, the CDR3 is TGTGCCATCAGTGGAACCGGGACTAGCGGGAACACAGATACGCAGTATTTT. Its protein product is CAISGTGTSGNTDTQYF.

The genes are TRBV7-9 and TRBJ2-5; possible D gene TRBD2, 5 bases. TRBJ2-7 matches the DNA end more closely, so the J call is doubtful. Germline V CDR1 and CDR2: SEHNR, FQNEAQ (reference sequence). The CDR3 loop spans 16 amino acids. CDR3 loop: CASSSGRVTTSYEQYF. The DNA for the CDR3 is TGTGCCAGCAGCTCCGGTAGGGTGACTACCTCCTACGAGCAGTACTTC.

The chain uses TRBV6-5 and TRBJ2-3; either TRBD1 or TRBD2 may fit D (5 bases each). V gave up 8 bases and J gave up 1 base, with 13 bases separating them. The CDR3 is 14 residues long. Germline V gene sequence: CDR1 MNHEY, CDR2 SVGAGI. Here the CDR3 DNA reads TGTGCCAGCTGGGACGCCGAACGCACAGATACGCAGTATTTT. Translated, it gives CASWDAERTDTQYF.

The CDR3 bases are TGTGCCAGCAGCGAGGGGCTTGGGGACAGTCACTACGAGCAGTACTTC. Its protein product is CASSEGLGDSHYEQYF. This rearrangement joins TRBV9 to TRBJ2-7, with 7 bases identical to TRBD1. Germline V gene sequence: CDR1 SGDLS, CDR2 YYNGEE. This CDR3 has 16 residues. J lost 3 bases, V lost 3 bases, and 12 bases had no gene match. Using reference TRBV9 and TRBJ2-7 for the parts outside the CDR3, the full variable domain is DSGVTQTPKHLITATGQRVTLRCSPRSGDLSVYWYQQSLDQGLQFLIQYYNGEERAKGNILERFSAQQFPDLHSELNLSSLELGDSALYFCASSEGLGDSHYEQYFGPGTRLTVT.

The gene calls are TRBV5-1 and TRBJ2-7; weak D call: TRBD1 (5 bases). The germline V gene has CDR1 SGHRS and CDR2 YFSETQ. This CDR3 region has 16 residues. Deletions cut 2 bases from V and 6 bases from J, with 21 bases between. The CDR3 sequence is CASSLTNPQGSGEQYF. DNA of the CDR3: TGCGCCAGCAGCTTAACCAATCCTCAGGGTTCTGGCGAGCAGTACTTC.

The J gene is TRBJ2-2, the V gene TRBV7-9; D remains unclear. Germline assignment: CDR1 SEHNR and CDR2 FQNEAQ (reference sequence). The V end lost 2 bases, the J end lost 7 bases, and 8 bases lay between the germline ends. The CDR3 totals 13 residues. The chain's CDR3 is CASSLLSGGELFF. Written as DNA, the CDR3 is TGTGCCAGCAGCTTACTCTCAGGCGGGGAGCTGTTTTTT.

The V gene is TRBV7-9, the J gene TRBJ2-2, with unresolved D. This CDR3 is 13 amino acids long. V was cut by 2 bases and J by 10 bases, with 11 bases left in between. Germline-derived CDR1 and CDR2 are SEHNR and FQNEAQ (reference sequence). CDR3 loop: CASSLLGWKELFF. CDR3 nucleotide sequence: TGTGCCAGCAGCTTATTGGGGTGGAAGGAGCTGTTTTTT. Using reference TRBV7-9 and TRBJ2-2 for the parts outside the CDR3, the full variable domain is DTGVSQNPRHKITKRGQNVTFRCDPISEHNRLYWYRQTLGQGPEFLTYFQNEAQLEKSRLLSDRFSAERPKGSFSTLEIQRTEQGDSAMYLCASSLLGWKELFFGEGSRLTVL.

The chain carries TRBV4-1 and TRBJ2-5; D perhaps matches TRBD2 (7 bases). Germline loops: CDR1 MGHRA, CDR2 YSYEKL. V gave up 1 base and J gave up 5 bases, with 20 bases separating them. This CDR3 has 17 residues. The CDR3 here is CASSQVLGQWGGETQYF. The DNA of the CDR3 is TGCGCCAGCAGCCAAGTCCTTGGACAGTGGGGGGGGGAGACCCAGTACTTC.

This clone was picked up one time. This chain connects TRBV5-1 to TRBJ2-6, with D tentatively TRBD1 or TRBD2 (5 bases each). Per the germline V gene, CDR1 is SGHRS and CDR2 is YFSETQ. The CDR3 consists of 19 residues. V gave up 4 bases and J gave up 0 bases, with 20 bases separating them. DNA of the CDR3: TGCGCCAGCAGCATAAGGGGCCTCCGGGGTAGCTCTGGGGCCAACGTCCTGACTTTC. It yields the protein CASSIRGLRGSSGANVLTF.

The rearrangement links TRBV6-5 to TRBJ2-7; 8 bases match TRBD2. V shed 4 bases, J shed 4 bases, and the junction held 9 bases outside the gene matches. Germline values: CDR1 MNHEY, CDR2 SVGAGI. This CDR3 has 15 amino acids. The CDR3 DNA reads TGTGCCAGCAGTTTGTTCGGGGGGGCCGGGTACGAGCAGTACTTC. The encoded protein is CASSLFGGAGYEQYF.

The chain has TRBV6-5 and TRBJ1-6; 7 nucleotides line up with TRBD1. Germline CDR1 and CDR2: MNHEY and SVGAGI. V gave up 2 bases and J gave up 7 bases; unmatched junction bases: 5. There are 15 residues in the CDR3. CDR3 in DNA: TGTGCCAGCAGTTACGAGACAGGGCTAAATTCACCCCTCCACTTT. Its protein product is CASSYETGLNSPLHF.

This clone was seen repeatedly, ten times or more. The rearrangement links TRBV4-1 to TRBJ1-2; D is unclear. Looked up from germline, CDR1 is MGHRA and CDR2 is YSYEKL. This CDR3 is built from 16 residues. The V and J ends lost 0 bases and 5 bases respectively, with 16 bases between them. The CDR3, as DNA: TGCGCCAGCAGCCAAGAGGAGGCAGCCAGGCGGTATGGCTACACCTTC. This codes for CASSQEEAARRYGYTF.

The chain's CDR3 is CASSLVGVFEIMNTEAFF. Written as DNA, the CDR3 is TGTGCCAGCAGCTTAGTAGGAGTATTTGAAATCATGAACACTGAAGCTTTCTTT. The chain recombines TRBV7-9 with TRBJ1-1; D unresolved. The CDR3 runs 18 residues. Per the germline V gene, CDR1 is SEHNR and CDR2 is FQNEAQ (reference sequence). Trimming left V 1 base short and J 0 bases short, with 18 bases between.

The chain couples TRBV6-5 to TRBJ1-2, with 7 bases identical to TRBD1. The CDR3 has 12 residues. The germline CDR1 and CDR2 sequences are MNHEY and SVGAGI. The J segment lost 5 bases and the V segment lost 6 bases, leaving 3 bases of the junction unmatched. The CDR3 here is CASRVQGYGYTF. The CDR3 bases are TGTGCCAGCAGGGTACAGGGGTATGGCTACACCTTC.

The rearrangement uses TRBV9 and TRBJ2-7, with 7 nucleotides matching TRBD1. Germline loops: CDR1 SGDLS, CDR2 YYNGEE. Trimming took 4 bases from V and 2 from J; bases not matched to a gene: 6. The CDR3 runs to 14 residues. CDR3 sequence reads: CASSPWDSTYEQYF. In DNA form, the CDR3 reads TGTGCCAGCAGCCCCTGGGACAGCACCTACGAGCAGTACTTC.

The chain is built from TRBV6-6 and TRBJ2-3, with 7 bases identical to TRBD2. The CDR3 extends over 15 amino acids. V was clipped by 3 bases and J by 2 bases; unmatched bases: 5. Germline V gene data show CDR1 as MNHNY and CDR2 as SVGAGI (reference sequence). The CDR3 is CASSYWGGDTDTQYF. CDR3 nucleotide sequence: TGTGCCAGCAGTTATTGGGGGGGAGACACAGATACGCAGTATTTT.

The chain joins TRBV10-2 to TRBJ2-3, with D possibly being TRBD2 (6 bases). The V gene lost 3 bases and the J gene lost 0 bases, with 10 bases spanning the gap. Germline V gene lookup returns CDR1 WSHSY and CDR2 SAAADI. This CDR3 is 15 amino acids long. CDR3 sequence reads: CASSDWGTSTDTQYF. DNA for the CDR3: TGCGCCAGCAGTGATTGGGGGACTAGCACAGATACGCAGTATTTT.

The rearrangement uses TRBV9 and TRBJ1-4; TRBD1 matches at 7 bases. Trimming cost V 3 bases and J 0 bases; bases outside gene matches: 2. Germline V lookup: CDR1 SGDLS, CDR2 YYNGEE. The CDR3 is made up of 15 amino acids. In DNA, the CDR3 is TGTGCCAGCAGCGCCGGGACAGCAACTAATGAAAAACTGTTTTTT. It translates to CASSAGTATNEKLFF.

The V call is TRBV19, the J call TRBJ2-1; 7 bases are a match to TRBD2. From germline, CDR1 is LNHDA and CDR2 SQIVND (reference sequence). CDR3 length: 13 residues. V was clipped by 4 bases and J by 9 bases; unmatched bases: 6. Here the CDR3 reads CASSREGRAEQFF. CDR3 DNA sequence: TGTGCCAGTAGTAGGGAGGGGCGAGCTGAGCAGTTCTTC.

The chain joins TRBV6-6 to TRBJ1-2, with D maybe TRBD1 (5 bases). The CDR3 runs 14 residues. Trimming stripped 0 bases from V and 8 bases from J, with 13 bases between. Germline V gene lookup returns CDR1 MNHNY and CDR2 SVGAGI (reference sequence). The CDR3 region has the DNA TGTGCCAGCAGTTACTCGACAGCGAGTGACGGCTACACCTTC. This encodes CASSYSTASDGYTF.

The chain recombines TRBV7-8 with TRBJ2-5, with D unclear. This CDR3 region has 17 residues. Trimming took 6 bases from V and 5 from J, leaving 25 bases between them. Looked up from germline, CDR1 is SGHVS and CDR2 is FQNEAQ. This CDR3 is CASSDKRWITVDETQYF. In DNA form, the CDR3 reads TGTGCCAGCAGTGACAAGAGGTGGATCACCGTCGACGAGACCCAGTACTTC.

The rearrangement links TRBV11-3 to TRBJ2-7, with D possibly being TRBD1 (6 bases). The CDR3 covers 13 residues. The V end lost 4 bases, the J end lost 5 bases, and 12 bases lay between the germline ends. The germline V gene has CDR1 SGHNT and CDR2 YENEEA. For the CDR3, the DNA is TGTGCCAGCAGCTCCCGGGACACCCACGAGCAGTACTTC. Its protein product is CASSSRDTHEQYF.

The CDR3 bases are TGCGCCAGCAGCCAAGGCAGTACAGATACGCAGTATTTT. It specifies CASSQGSTDTQYF. The rearrangement links TRBV4-1 to TRBJ2-3; D unclear. V was clipped by 1 base and J by 3 bases, with 5 bases between them. There are 13 residues in the CDR3. Germline lookup yields CDR1 MGHRA and CDR2 YSYEKL.

The V and J genes are TRBV5-1 and TRBJ1-2, with 9 bases matching TRBD1. The junction had 9 bases not matched to a gene; V was cut back by 5 bases and J by 7 bases. Germline V lookup: CDR1 SGHRS, CDR2 YFSETQ. The CDR3 extends over 14 amino acids. The DNA for the CDR3 is TGCGCCAGCAGAGACACAGGGGGCGACCCTGGCTACACCTTC. It specifies CASRDTGGDPGYTF.

The chain couples TRBV19 to TRBJ2-7; the D call may be TRBD1 or TRBD2 (5 bases each). Trimming removed 5 bases from V and 2 bases from J, with 13 bases in between. The germline V gene has CDR1 LNHDA and CDR2 SQIVND (reference sequence). The CDR3 totals 14 residues. CDR3 amino acids: CASSHPGQPYEQYF. The CDR3 DNA sequence: TGTGCCAGTAGTCACCCGGGGCAGCCCTACGAGCAGTACTTC.

The rearrangement uses TRBV5-1 and TRBJ1-3, with D perhaps matching TRBD1 (6 bases). Germline CDR1 is SGHRS and CDR2 is YFSETQ. The CDR3 has 15 residues. V was clipped by 4 bases and J by 0 bases, with 11 bases between them. The CDR3 region is CASSPGQSSGNTIYF. CDR3 bases: TGCGCCAGCAGCCCCGGACAGAGCTCTGGAAACACCATATATTTT.

Points on this clone: In the same sample, other DNA sequences code for this CDR3. The CDR3 protein is CASSLGAGDQPQHF. CDR3 sequence (DNA): TGCGCCAGCAGCTTGGGGGCAGGCGACCAGCCCCAGCATTTT. This chain connects TRBV5-1 to TRBJ1-5; D gene uncertain. Trimming took 0 bases from V and 7 from J, leaving 11 bases between them. The length of the CDR3 is 14 residues. Germline assignment: CDR1 SGHRS and CDR2 YFSETQ.